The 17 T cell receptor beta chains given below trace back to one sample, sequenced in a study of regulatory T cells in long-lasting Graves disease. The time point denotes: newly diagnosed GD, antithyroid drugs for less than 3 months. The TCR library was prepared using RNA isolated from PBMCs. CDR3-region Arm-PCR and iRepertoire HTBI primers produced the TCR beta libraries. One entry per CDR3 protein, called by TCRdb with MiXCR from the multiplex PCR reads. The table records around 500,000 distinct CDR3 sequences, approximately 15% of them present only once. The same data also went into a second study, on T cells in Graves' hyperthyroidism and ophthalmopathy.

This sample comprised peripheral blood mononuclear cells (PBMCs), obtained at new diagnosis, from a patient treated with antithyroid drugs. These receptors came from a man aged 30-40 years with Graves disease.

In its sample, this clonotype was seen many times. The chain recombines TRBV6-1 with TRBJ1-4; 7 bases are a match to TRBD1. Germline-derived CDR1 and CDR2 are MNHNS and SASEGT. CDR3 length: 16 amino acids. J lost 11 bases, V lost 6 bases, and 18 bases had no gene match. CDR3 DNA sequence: TGTGCCAGCAGCTTAGGAAGCGGACAGGCTAGGAAGAAACTGTTTTTT. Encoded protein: CASSLGSGQARKKLFF.

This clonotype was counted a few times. Written as DNA, the CDR3 is TGTGCTAGTGGTGGGGGGTCGGCTACGCAGTATTTT. Its translation is CASGGGSATQYF. This chain uses TRBV12-5 with TRBJ2-3; possibly TRBD2 for D (6 bases). Germline V CDR1 and CDR2: LGHNT, FRNRAP. V gave up 5 bases and J gave up 8 bases, with 11 bases separating them. CDR3 length: 12 amino acids.

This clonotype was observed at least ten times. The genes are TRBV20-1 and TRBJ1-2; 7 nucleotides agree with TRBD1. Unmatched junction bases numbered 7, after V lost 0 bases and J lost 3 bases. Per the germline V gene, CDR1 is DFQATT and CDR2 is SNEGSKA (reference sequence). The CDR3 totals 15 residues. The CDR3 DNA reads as TGCAGTGCTAGAGATTTGGCAGGGGGGGACTATGGCTACACCTTC. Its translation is CSARDLAGGDYGYTF.

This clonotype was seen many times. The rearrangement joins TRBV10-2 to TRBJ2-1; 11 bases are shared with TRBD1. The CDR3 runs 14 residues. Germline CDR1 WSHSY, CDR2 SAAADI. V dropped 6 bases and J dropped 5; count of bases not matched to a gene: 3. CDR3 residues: CASRTGQGDNEQFF. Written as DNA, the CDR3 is TGCGCCAGCAGAACGGGACAGGGGGACAATGAGCAGTTCTTC.

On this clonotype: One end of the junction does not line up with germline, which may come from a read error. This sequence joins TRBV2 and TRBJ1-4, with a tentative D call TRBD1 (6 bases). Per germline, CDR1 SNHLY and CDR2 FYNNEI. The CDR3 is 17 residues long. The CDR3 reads CASSERDTGGGNEELFF. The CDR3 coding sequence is TGTGCCAGCAGTGAAAGGGACACGGGAGGAGGTAATGAAGAACTGTTTTTT.

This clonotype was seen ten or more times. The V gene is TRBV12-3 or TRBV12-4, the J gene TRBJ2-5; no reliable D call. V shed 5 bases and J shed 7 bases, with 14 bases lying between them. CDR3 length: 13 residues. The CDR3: CASSLSTLGTQYF. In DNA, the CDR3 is TGTGCCAGCAGTCTTTCAACCCTGGGGACCCAGTACTTC.

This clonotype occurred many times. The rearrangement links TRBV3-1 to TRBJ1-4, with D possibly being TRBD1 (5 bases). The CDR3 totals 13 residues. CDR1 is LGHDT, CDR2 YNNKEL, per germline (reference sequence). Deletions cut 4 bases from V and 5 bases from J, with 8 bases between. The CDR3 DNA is TGTGCCAGCAGCCTTCGACAGAATGAAAAACTGTTTTTT. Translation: CASSLRQNEKLFF.

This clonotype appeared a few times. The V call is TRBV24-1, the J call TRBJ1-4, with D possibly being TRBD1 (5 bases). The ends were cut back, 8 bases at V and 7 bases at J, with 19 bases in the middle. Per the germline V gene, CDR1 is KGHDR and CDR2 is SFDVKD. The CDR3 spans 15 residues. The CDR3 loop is CATNKPGPPAEKLFF. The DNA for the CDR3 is TGTGCCACCAATAAACCGGGACCCCCGGCTGAAAAACTGTTTTTT.

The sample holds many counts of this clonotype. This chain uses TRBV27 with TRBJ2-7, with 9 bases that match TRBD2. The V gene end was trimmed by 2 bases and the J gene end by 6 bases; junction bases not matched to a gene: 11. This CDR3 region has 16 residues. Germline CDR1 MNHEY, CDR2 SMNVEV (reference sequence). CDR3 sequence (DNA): TGTGCCAGCAGTTTAGGTCTAGCGGGACAATTAGGCGAGCAGTACTTC. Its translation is CASSLGLAGQLGEQYF.

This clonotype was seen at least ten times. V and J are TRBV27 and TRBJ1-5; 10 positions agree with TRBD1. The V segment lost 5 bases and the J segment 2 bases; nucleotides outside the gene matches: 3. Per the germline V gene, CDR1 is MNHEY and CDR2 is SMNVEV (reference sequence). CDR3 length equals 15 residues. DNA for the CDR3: TGTGCCAGCAGTGCCGGGACAGGGGGCAATCAGCCCCAGCATTTT. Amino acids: CASSAGTGGNQPQHF.

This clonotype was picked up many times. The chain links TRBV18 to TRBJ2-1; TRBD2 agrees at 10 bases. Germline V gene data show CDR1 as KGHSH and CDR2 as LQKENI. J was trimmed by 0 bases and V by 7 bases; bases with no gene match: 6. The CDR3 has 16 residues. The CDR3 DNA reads TGTGCCAGCTTCCGTGCTAGCGGGAGCTCCTACAATGAGCAGTTCTTC. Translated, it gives CASFRASGSSYNEQFF.

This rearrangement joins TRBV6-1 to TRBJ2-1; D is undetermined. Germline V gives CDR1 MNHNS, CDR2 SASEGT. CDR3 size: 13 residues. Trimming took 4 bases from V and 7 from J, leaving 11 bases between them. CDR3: CASSGVLGNEQFF. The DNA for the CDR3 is TGTGCCAGCAGTGGTGTCCTAGGGAATGAGCAGTTCTTC.

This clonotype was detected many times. The CDR3 sequence: CATSAPTAPTNEKLFF. CDR3 bases: TGTGCCACCAGTGCCCCGACAGCCCCAACTAATGAAAAACTGTTTTTT. The J gene is TRBJ1-4, the V gene TRBV24-1; TRBD1 is a possible D gene (5 bases). The CDR3 runs to 16 residues. Germline-derived CDR1 and CDR2 are KGHDR and SFDVKD. V was trimmed by 5 bases and J by 0 bases, leaving 12 bases between them.

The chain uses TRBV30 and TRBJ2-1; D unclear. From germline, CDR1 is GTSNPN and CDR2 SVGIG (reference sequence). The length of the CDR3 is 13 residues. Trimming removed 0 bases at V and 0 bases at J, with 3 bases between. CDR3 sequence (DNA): TGTGCCTGGAGTGTCGCCTCCTACAATGAGCAGTTCTTC. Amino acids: CAWSVASYNEQFF. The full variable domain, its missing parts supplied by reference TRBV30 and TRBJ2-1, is SQTIHQWPATLVQPVGSPLSLECTVEGTSNPNLYWYRQAAGRGLQLLFYSVGIGQISSEVPQNLSASRPQDRQFILSSKKLLLSDSGFYLCAWSVASYNEQFFGPGTRLTVL.

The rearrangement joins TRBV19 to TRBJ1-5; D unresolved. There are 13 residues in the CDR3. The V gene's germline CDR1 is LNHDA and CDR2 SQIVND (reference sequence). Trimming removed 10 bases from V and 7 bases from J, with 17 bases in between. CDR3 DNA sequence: TGTGCCACCTCACCTGGGTCAATCCAGCCCCAGCATTTT. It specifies CATSPGSIQPQHF.

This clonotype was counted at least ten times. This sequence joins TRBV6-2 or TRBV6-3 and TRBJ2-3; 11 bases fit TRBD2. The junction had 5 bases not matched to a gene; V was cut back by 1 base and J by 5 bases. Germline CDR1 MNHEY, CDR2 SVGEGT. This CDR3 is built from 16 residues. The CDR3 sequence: CASSYLLAGVGDTQYF. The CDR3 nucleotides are TGTGCCAGCAGTTACTTACTAGCGGGAGTAGGAGATACGCAGTATTTT.

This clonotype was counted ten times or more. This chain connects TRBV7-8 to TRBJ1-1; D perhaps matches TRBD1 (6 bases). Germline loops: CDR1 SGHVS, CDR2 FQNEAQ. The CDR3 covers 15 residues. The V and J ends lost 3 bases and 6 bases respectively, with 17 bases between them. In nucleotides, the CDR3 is TGTGCCAGCAGCTTGACCCCCCCCGGGACACCTGAAGCTTTCTTT. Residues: CASSLTPPGTPEAFF.